Only a few counts were recorded for the clone carrying this T cell receptor beta chain. The target antigen is unknown. The PCR made use of 60 Vbeta and 13 Jbeta primers. Here immunoSEQ multiplex PCR was the method, and the copy in TCRdb shows in-frame clones only, minus some. The sample includes roughly 200,000 clones, 85% of them seen just once. These data belong to a study of cytomegalovirus exposure and HLA in healthy donors. The germline V gene encodes CDR1 SGHVS and CDR2 FQNEAQ. The CDR3 extends over 20 amino acids. Trimming cost V 4 bases and J 0 bases; bases outside gene matches: 11. Study conclusions and caveats: As was reported, the HLA-A and HLA-B alleles of most subjects were accurately predicted from TCR beta sequences.

The specimen sequenced was PBMCs. The chain joins TRBV7-8 to TRBJ2-1; 14 nucleotides agree with TRBD2. The sequence was collected from a woman between 45 and 60 years old in good health and CMV-seronegative. CDR3 nucleotides: TGTGCCAGCAGCTCGACCCTGGGACTAGCGGGAGTGGGCTCCTACAATGAGCAGTTCTTC. Its protein is CASSSTLGLAGVGSYNEQFF.